This T cell receptor beta chain was found in a study of human T cells and chemical hapten exposure. Noted time point: patch test 3, about 24 weeks after DPC sensitization. Treatment specified: therapeutic diphenylcyclopropenone sensitization with weekly scalp DPC. This CDR3 has 14 amino acids. V gave up 1 base and J gave up 7 bases, with 11 bases separating them. CDR1 is DFQATT and CDR2 is SNEGSKA in the germline V gene (reference sequence). This clonotype was observed a few times. TCRdb recomputed calls from the RACE reads with MiXCR, one row per CDR3 protein. The data contain approximately 160,000 distinct CDR3 sequences, around 30% of them singletons.

Sequenced here: whole blood, sampled in connection with sensitization to the hapten diphenylcyclopropenone (DPC). The sequence derives from a woman under 30 with alopecia areata. Some clones in this sample may be carry-over from other donors' samples. The chain recombines TRBV20-1 with TRBJ1-6; TRBD1 might be the D (5 bases). The DNA of the CDR3 is TGCAGTGCTAGAGGCGGGGCATTGAATTCACCCCTCCACTTT. Protein sequence: CSARGGALNSPLHF.